This T cell receptor (beta chain) was identified during a study of tumor-infiltrating lymphocytes in primary liver carcinoma. About the research overall: Those sampled were patients whose primary liver carcinoma was treated by surgical resection.

Study-level points and caveats: Tumor region pairs showed greater overlap than either tumor-adjacent or tumor-blood pairs did.

This clonotype showed up just a few times. The target antigen is unknown. A constant-region primer served to make TCR beta cDNA from about 500 ng total RNA. ARM-PCR was slightly modified, and three nested multiplex PCR rounds with it gave rise to the TCR beta libraries. TRBV1-TRBV30 forward primers and a C-beta reverse primer were used in the first two PCR rounds, which each ran for about 11 cycles. TCRdb re-called the multiplex PCR reads through MiXCR, storing one row per CDR3 protein. The sample includes some 320,000 distinct CDR3 sequences, roughly 60% seen only once; the top ten take 9%. Deletions cut 7 bases from V and 2 bases from J, with 15 bases between. The CDR3 sequence is 14 residues long. The germline V gene encodes CDR1 MNHNS and CDR2 SASEGT. The study extracted blood RNA from unsorted whole blood and also extracted germline DNA. Sampling before surgery obtained roughly 4 milliliters of peripheral blood.

Sequencing was performed on peripheral blood. This TCR was sampled from a man in his forties with primary liver carcinoma and hepatitis B virus infection. The chain carries TRBV6-1 and TRBJ2-7, with a possible D match to TRBD2 (5 bases). The CDR3 here is CASTVSGSAYEQYF. CDR3 nucleotide sequence: TGTGCCAGCACCGTGTCGGGGTCGGCCTACGAGCAGTACTTC.